The T cell receptor beta chain described here comes from a study of breast tumors, draining lymph nodes, adjacent tissues (dated by TCRdb to 2016 to 2017). For the wider study: Breast cancer patients provided tumor, adjacent nontumor tissue and axillary lymph nodes, and the study compared the TCR beta repertoires across these three sources. In human breast cancer, the study set out to assess how tumor, surrounding tissue and draining lymph node repertoires relate to one another and whether T cells might be exchanged between them.

Results and caveats for the whole study, not just this receptor: The data were judged consistent with most tumor T cells deriving from the lymph node and then expanding within tumor tissue. The study presented the conclusion that tumor T cells originate in lymph nodes as consistent with a hypothesis, not as something directly demonstrated. The similarity between tumor and nontumor tissue repertoires was significantly greater in luminal-like breast cancer than in basal-like breast cancer. Tumor T-cell repertoires showed less diversity than lymph node repertoires and more diversity than nontumor tissue repertoires, and tumor T-cell repertoires showed preferential V and J gene usage.

The lymph node samples were taken from the axillary draining lymph nodes of breast cancer patients. The CDR3 runs 15 amino acids, cysteine and phenylalanine included. The DNA shown is the 45-base CDR3, in frame from base 1. Via the germline V gene (reference sequence), CDR1 is DFQATT and CDR2 SNEGSKA. V is clipped by 6 bases and J by 0 bases, and the sequence between their germline boundaries is 15 bases long. This clonotype has at least ten counts. Its antigen is unknown. Base qualities are missing; no much larger clone stands one base away. The instrument given in TCRdb is Illumina HiSeq 2000. Multiplex PCR amplification was used to build the TCR beta chain libraries. The amplified TCR beta chain products were analyzed by high-throughput sequencing. The public reads were reprocessed in TCRdb via fastp at Q25 and MiXCR, keeping in-frame beta chains. Here each entry gathers all rows of one CDR3 protein and keeps the most common genes and DNA. Counted in this sample were under 350,000 distinct CDR3 sequences; around 31% of them appeared once. The top ten clones comprise around 1% of the sample.

This clonotype was obtained from a female donor with breast cancer. Some clones in this sample may be carry-over from other donors' samples. Sequenced input: axillary lymph node tissue. The chain couples TRBV20-1 to TRBJ2-1, with the D gene not clear enough to name. The CDR3 region has the sequence CSATKPGRSYNEQFF. The DNA is as follows: TGCAGTGCAACGAAGCCGGGCCGCTCCTACAATGAGCAGTTCTTC.